This T cell receptor (beta chain) was observed in a study of control samples from healthy donors and cancer patients. The germline V gene encodes CDR1 KGHSH and CDR2 LQKENI. This CDR3 is built from 13 residues. The V gene lost 2 bases and the J gene lost 6 bases, with 10 bases spanning the gap. Clones were read by immunoSEQ multiplex PCR, and TCRdb kept only the in-frame ones, dropping some. This repertoire shows about 190,000 clones, about 90% found once; its top ten account for 1.8%. The specimen was blood. The TCR originated in a man aged 25 to 45 in good health. The gene calls are TRBV18 and TRBJ1-2; D is unresolved. The CDR3: CASSPAVNNGYTF. The CDR3 nucleotides read TGTGCCAGCTCACCAGCCGTAAACAATGGCTACACCTTC.